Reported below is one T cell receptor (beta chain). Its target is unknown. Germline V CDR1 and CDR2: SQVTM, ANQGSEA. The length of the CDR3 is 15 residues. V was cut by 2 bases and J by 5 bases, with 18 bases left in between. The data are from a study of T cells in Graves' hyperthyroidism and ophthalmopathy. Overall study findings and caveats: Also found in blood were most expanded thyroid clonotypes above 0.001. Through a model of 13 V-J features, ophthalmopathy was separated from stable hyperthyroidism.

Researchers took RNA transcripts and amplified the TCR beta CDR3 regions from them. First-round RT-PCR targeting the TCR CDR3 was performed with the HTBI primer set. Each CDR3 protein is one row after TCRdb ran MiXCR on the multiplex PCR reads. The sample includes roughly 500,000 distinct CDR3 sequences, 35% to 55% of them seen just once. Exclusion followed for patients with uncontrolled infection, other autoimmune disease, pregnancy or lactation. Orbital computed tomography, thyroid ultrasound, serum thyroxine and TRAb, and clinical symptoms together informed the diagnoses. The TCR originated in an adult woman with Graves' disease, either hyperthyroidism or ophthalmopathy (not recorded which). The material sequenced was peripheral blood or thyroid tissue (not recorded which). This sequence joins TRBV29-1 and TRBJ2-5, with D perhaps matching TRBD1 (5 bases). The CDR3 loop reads CSVESLAGSRETQYF. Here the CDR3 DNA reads TGCAGCGTTGAAAGTTTAGCAGGGTCGCGGGAGACCCAGTACTTC.